This TCR beta chain was observed in a study of control samples from healthy donors and cancer patients. Produced via immunoSEQ multiplex PCR; TCRdb's table is partial and in-frame only. This sample's table has fewer than 200,000 clones. Germline values: CDR1 MNHEY, CDR2 SVGAGI. The CDR3 is made up of 15 amino acids. Trimming left V 0 bases short and J 1 base short, with 9 bases between. The sequence was collected from a woman in her 30s in good health. The chain employs TRBV6-5 and TRBJ1-1; maybe TRBD1 (6 bases). Sequenced input: blood. The DNA of the CDR3 is TGTGCCAGCAGTTACTCGCACAGGGCGAACACTGAAGCTTTCTTT. It codes for CASSYSHRANTEAFF.